This T cell receptor beta chain comes out of a study of identical twins. Germline V gene sequence: CDR1 SNHLY, CDR2 FYNNEI. The V gene end was trimmed by 8 bases and the J gene end by 6 bases; junction bases not matched to a gene: 7. The CDR3 is 12 residues long. The table lists this clonotype with a few counts. The target antigen is unknown. Only healthy Caucasians were enrolled as donors. TCRdb reprocessed the 5' RACE reads via MiXCR and lists one record per CDR3 protein. Here the sample spans 570,000 or so distinct CDR3 sequences, around 9.6% being singletons. Whole-study results and caveats: For out-of-frame beta sequences, excess twin sharing was weaker. Cross-sectional statistics underpinned the conclusions; the same donors were not followed.

These data were likewise used in another study, on yellow fever vaccine responses in identical twins. From that paper: The authors reported partly convergent, partly personalized vaccine responses in identical twins.

The gene calls are TRBV2 and TRBJ2-7; 7 bases match TRBD1. The sequence derives from a woman between 18 and 30 years old in good health. The sequenced sample was PBMCs. The CDR3 sequence is CASGTAWGEQYF. The DNA for the CDR3 is TGTGCCAGCGGGACAGCGTGGGGCGAGCAGTACTTC.